This T cell receptor beta chain was captured in a study of blood T cell repertoires in COVID-19. Study information: Acute-phase and convalescent COVID-19 samples originated in the United States, Italy and Spain. PBMCs, B-cell-depleted T cells, or T cells were the source of the cDNA or gDNA that made up the material.

Original processing notes: Reference gene primer amplification in the assay estimated nucleated cell counts. Produced via immunoSEQ multiplex PCR; TCRdb's table is partial and in-frame only. For V, J and clone size, that table is used; D and trimming come from the DNA. This table holds roughly 120,000 clones, approximately 90% found once. CDR1 is LNHDA and CDR2 is SQIVND in the germline V gene (reference sequence). Trimming at V came to 5 bases and at J to 7 bases, leaving 9 bases not matched to a gene. This CDR3 has 16 amino acids. Input material: peripheral blood. The chain joins TRBV19 to TRBJ2-1; 12 bases are a match to TRBD2. This sequence originates from a human donor in a cohort sampled during active COVID-19. The CDR3 region is CASSPGLAGKLNEQFF. In nucleotides, the CDR3 is TGTGCCAGTAGTCCCGGACTAGCGGGAAAATTGAATGAGCAGTTCTTC.